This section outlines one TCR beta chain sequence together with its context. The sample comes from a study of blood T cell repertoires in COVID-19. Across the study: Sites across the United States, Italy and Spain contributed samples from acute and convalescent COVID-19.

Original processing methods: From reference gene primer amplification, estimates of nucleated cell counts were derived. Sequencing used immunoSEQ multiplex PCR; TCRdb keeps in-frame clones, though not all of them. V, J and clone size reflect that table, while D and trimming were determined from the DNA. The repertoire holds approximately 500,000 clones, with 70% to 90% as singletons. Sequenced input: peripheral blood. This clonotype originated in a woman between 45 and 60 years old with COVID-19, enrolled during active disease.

The CDR3 sequence: CASTTNYRETQYF. CDR3 nucleotide sequence: TGTGCCAGCACCACCAACTATCGAGAGACCCAGTACTTC. The rearrangement uses TRBV12-3 or TRBV12-4 and TRBJ2-5, with D uncertain. This CDR3 has 13 amino acids. Trimming pared 7 bases from V and 4 bases from J, leaving 13 bases between.